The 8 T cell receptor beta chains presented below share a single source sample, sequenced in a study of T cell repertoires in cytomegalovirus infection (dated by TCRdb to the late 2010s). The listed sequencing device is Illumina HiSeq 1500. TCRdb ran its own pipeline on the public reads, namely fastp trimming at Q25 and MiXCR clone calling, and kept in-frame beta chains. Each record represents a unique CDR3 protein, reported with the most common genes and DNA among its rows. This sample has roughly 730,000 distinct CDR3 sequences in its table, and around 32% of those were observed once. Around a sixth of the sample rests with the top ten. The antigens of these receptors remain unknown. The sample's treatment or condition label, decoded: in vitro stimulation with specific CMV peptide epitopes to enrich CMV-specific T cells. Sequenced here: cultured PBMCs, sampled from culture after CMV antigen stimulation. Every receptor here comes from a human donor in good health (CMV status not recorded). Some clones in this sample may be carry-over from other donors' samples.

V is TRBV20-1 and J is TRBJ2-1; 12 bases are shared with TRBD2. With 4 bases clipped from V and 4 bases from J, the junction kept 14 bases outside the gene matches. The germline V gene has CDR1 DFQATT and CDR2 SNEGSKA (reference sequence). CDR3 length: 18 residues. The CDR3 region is CSATLTSGRYRVYNEQFF. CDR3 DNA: TGCAGTGCTACTCTGACTAGCGGGAGATATAGGGTTTACAATGAGCAGTTCTTC.

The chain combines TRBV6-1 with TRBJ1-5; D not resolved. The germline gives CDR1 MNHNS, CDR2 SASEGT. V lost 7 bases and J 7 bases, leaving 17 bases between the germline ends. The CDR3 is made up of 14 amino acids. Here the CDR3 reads CASTTGLSNQPQHF. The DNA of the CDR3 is TGTGCCAGCACCACGGGCCTGTCCAACCAGCCCCAGCATTTT.

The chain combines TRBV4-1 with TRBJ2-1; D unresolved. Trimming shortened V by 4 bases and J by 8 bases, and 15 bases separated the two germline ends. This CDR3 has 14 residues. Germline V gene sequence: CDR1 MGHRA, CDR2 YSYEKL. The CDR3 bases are TGCGCCAGCAGCCGATTTGCTAGTATCGATGAGCAGTTCTTC. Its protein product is CASSRFASIDEQFF.

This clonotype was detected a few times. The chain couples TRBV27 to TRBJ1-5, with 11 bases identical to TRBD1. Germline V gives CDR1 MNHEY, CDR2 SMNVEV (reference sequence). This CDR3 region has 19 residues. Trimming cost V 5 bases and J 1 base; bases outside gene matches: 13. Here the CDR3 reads CASSPRDRGLVFSNQPQHF. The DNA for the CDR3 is TGTGCCAGCAGTCCCCGGGACAGGGGGTTGGTTTTCAGCAATCAGCCCCAGCATTTT.

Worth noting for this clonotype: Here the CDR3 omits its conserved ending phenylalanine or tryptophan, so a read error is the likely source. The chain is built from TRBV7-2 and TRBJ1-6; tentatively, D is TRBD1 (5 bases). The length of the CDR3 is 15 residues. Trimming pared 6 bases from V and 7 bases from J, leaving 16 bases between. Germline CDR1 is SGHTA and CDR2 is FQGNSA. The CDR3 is CASSRLGTGNSPLHL. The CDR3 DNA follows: TGTGCCAGCAGTCGTCTGGGGACCGGGAATTCACCCCTCCACCTT.

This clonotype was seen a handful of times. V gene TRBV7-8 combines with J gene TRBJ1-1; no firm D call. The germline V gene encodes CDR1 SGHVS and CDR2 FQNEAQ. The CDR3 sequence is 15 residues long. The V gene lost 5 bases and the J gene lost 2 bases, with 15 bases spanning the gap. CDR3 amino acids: CASSPREGRNTEAFF. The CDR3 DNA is TGTGCCAGCAGCCCCCGAGAAGGAAGAAACACTGAAGCTTTCTTT.

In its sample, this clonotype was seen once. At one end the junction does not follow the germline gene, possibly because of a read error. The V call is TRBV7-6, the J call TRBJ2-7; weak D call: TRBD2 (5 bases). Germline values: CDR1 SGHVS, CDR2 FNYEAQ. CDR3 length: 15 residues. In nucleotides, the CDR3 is TGTGCCAGCAGCCTCGCACTAGGAACCGCGTACGGGCAGTACTTC. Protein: CASSLALGTAYGQYF.

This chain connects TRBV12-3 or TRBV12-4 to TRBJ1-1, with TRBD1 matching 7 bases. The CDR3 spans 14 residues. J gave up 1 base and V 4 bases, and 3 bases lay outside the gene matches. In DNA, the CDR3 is TGTGCCAGCAGTTACCGGGACAGGAACACTGAAGCTTTCTTT. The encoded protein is CASSYRDRNTEAFF.